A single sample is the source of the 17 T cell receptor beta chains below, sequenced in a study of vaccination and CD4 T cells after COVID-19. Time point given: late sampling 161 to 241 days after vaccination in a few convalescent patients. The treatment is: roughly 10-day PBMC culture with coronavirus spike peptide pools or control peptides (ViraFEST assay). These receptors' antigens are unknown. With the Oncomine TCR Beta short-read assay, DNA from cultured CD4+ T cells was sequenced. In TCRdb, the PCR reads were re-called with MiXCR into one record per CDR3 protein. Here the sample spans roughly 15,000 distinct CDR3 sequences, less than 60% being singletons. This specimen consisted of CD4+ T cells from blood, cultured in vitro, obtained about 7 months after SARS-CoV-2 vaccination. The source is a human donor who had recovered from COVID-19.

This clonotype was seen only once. As DNA, the CDR3 is TGTGCCAGCGTGGGGGGCGCCCCGGAGACCCAGTACTTC. Translating it yields CASVGGAPETQYF. The rearrangement links TRBV7-6 to TRBJ2-5; either TRBD1 or TRBD2 may fit D (6 bases each). V lost 8 bases to trimming and J lost 5 bases, with 15 bases between them. Per the germline V gene, CDR1 is SGHVS and CDR2 is FNYEAQ. The CDR3 has 13 residues.

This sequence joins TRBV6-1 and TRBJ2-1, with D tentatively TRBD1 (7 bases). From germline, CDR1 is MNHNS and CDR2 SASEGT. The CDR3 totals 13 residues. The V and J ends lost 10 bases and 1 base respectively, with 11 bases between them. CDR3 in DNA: TGTGCCACCAGGGGGAGGTCCTACAATGAGCAGTTCTTC. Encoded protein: CATRGRSYNEQFF.

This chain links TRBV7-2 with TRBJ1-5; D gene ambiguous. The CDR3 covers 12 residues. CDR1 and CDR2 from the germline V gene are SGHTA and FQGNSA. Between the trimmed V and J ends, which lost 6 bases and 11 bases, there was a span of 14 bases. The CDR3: CASSDRPGAQHF. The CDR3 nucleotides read TGTGCCAGCAGTGACCGCCCCGGGGCCCAGCATTTT.

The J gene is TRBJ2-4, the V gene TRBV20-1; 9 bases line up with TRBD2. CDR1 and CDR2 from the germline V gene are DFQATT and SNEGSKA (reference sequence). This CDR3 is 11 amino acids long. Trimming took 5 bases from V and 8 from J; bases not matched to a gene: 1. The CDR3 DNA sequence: TGCAGTGCTGGACTAGCGCACATTCAGTACTTC. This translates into CSAGLAHIQYF.

The CDR3 nucleotides are TGTGCCATCACCGGGACTAGCGAATCCCGTGAGCAGTTCTTC. Its translation: CAITGTSESREQFF. The chain carries TRBV10-3 and TRBJ2-1; TRBD2 aligns across 10 bases. The CDR3 length is 14 residues. Trimming cost V 7 bases and J 9 bases; bases outside gene matches: 9. In germline, CDR1 is ENHRY, CDR2 SYGVKD.

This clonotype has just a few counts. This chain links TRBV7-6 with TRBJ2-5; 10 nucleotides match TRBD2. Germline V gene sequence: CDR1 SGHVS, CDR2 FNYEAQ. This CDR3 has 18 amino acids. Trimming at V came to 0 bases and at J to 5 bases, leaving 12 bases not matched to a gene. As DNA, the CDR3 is TGTGCCAGCAGCTTAGCGGGGGGGCTAGCGGGAGCATCGGAGACCCAGTACTTC. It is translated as CASSLAGGLAGASETQYF.

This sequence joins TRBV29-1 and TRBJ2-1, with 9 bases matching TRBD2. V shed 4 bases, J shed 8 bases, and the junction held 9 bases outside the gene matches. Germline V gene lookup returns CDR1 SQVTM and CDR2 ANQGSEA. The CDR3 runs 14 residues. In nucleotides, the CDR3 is TGCAGCGTTGGAAGGCTAGCGGGGAAGGATGAGCAGTTCTTC. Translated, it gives CSVGRLAGKDEQFF.

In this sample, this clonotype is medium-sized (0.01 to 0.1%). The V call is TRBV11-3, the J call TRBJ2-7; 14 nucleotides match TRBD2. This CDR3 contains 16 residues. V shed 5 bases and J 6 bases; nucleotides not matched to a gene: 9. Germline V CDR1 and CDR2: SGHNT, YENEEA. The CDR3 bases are TGTGCCAGCAGCAACAGACTAGCGGGAGGGAAAATCGAGCAGTACTTC. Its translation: CASSNRLAGGKIEQYF.

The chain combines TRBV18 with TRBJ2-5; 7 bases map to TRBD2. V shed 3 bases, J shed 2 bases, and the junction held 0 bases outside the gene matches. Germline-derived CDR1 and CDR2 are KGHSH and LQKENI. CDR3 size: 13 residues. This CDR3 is CASSPGLQETQYF. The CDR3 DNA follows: TGTGCCAGCTCACCGGGACTACAAGAGACCCAGTACTTC.

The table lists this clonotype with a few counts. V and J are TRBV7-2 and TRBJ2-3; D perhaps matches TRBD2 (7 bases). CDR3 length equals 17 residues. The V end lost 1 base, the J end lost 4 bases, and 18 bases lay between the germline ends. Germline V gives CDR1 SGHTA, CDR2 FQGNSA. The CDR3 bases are TGTGCCAGCAGCTTAGTGCCTAGCGGAGGGGGAGCAGATACGCAGTATTTT. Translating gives CASSLVPSGGGADTQYF. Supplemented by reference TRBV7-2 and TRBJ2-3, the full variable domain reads GAGVSQSPSNKVTEKGKDVELRCDPISGHTALYWYRQSLGQGLEFLIYFQGNSAPDKSGLPSDRFSAERTGGSVSTLTIQRTQQEDSAVYLCASSLVPSGGGADTQYFGPGTRLTVL.

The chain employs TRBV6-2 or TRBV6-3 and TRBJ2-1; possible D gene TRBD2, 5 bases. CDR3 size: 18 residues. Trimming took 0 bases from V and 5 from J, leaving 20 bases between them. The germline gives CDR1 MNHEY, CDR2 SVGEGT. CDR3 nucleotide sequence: TGTGCCAGCAGTTACTCCCCTAGCCGAGCAATTAAAAACAATGAGCAGTTCTTC. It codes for CASSYSPSRAIKNNEQFF.

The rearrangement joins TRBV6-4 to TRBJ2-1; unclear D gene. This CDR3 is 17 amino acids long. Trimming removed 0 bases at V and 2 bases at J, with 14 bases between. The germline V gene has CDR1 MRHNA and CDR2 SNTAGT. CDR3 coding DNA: TGTGCCAGCAGTGACTCTAGCAGGACCACCACCTACAATGAGCAGTTCTTC. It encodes CASSDSSRTTTYNEQFF.

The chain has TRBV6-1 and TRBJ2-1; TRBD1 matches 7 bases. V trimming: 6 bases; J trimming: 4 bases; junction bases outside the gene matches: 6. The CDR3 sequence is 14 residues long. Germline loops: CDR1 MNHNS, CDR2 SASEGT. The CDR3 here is CASRTGTEYNEQFF. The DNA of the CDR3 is TGTGCCAGCAGGACCGGGACAGAGTACAATGAGCAGTTCTTC.

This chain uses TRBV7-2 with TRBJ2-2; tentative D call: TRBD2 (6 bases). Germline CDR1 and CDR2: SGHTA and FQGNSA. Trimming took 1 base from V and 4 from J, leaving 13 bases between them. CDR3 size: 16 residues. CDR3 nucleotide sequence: TGTGCCAGCAGCTTAGGGTCCGGAGCGGGCACCGGGGAGCTGTTTTTT. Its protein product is CASSLGSGAGTGELFF.

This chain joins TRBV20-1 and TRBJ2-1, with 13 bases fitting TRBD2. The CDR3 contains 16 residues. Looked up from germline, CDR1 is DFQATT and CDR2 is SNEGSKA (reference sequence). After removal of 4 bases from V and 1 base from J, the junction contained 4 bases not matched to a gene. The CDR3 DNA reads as TGCAGTGCTAACGGACTAGCGGGGGATTCCTACAATGAGCAGTTCTTC. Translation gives CSANGLAGDSYNEQFF.

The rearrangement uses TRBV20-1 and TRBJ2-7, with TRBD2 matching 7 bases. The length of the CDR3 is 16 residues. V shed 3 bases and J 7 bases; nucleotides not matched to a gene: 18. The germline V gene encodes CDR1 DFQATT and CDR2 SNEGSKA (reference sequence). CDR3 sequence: CSARARMGGGTKEQYF. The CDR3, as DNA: TGCAGTGCTAGGGCCCGGATGGGAGGCGGGACTAAGGAGCAGTACTTC.

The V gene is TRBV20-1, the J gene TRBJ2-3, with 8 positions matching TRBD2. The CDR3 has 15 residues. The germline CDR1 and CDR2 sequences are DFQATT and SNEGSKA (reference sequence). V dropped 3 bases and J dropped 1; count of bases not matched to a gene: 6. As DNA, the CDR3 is TGCAGTGCTAGGACTAGCGCTAAGGGCACAGATACGCAGTATTTT. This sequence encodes CSARTSAKGTDTQYF.